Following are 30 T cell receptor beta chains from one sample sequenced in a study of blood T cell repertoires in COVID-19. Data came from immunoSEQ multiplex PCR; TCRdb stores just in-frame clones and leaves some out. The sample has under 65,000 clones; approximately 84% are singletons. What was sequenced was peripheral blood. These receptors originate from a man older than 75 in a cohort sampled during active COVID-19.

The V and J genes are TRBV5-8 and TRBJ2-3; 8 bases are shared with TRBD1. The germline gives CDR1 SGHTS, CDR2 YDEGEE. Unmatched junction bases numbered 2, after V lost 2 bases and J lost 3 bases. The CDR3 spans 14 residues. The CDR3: CASSFGQGTDTQYF. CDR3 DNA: TGTGCCAGCAGCTTTGGACAGGGAACAGATACGCAGTATTTT.

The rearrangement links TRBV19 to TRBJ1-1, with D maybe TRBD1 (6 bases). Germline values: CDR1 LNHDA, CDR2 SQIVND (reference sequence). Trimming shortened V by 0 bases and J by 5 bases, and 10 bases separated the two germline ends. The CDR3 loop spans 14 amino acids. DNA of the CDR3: TGTGCCAGTAGTATAGACGCAGGGGCGACTGAAGCTTTCTTT. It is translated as CASSIDAGATEAFF.

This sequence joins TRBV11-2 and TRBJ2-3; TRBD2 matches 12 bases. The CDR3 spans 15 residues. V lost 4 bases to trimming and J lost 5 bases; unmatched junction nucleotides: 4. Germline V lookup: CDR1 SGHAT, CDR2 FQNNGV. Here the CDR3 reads CASSSPGLAGDTQYF. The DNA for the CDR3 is TGTGCCAGCAGCTCACCGGGACTAGCGGGAGATACGCAGTATTTT.

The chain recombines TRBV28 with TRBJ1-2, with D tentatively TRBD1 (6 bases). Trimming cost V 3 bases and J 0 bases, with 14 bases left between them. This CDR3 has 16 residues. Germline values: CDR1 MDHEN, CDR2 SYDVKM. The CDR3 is CASSFQGPLTNYGYTF. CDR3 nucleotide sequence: TGTGCCAGCAGTTTCCAGGGGCCACTTACTAACTATGGCTACACCTTC.

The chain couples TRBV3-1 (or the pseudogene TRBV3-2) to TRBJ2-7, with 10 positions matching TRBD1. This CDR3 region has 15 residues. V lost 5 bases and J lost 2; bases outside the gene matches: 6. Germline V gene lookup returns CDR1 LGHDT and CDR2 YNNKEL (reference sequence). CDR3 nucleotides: TGTGCCAGCAGCGACCGGGACAGGGGCCCCTACGAGCAGTACTTC. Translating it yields CASSDRDRGPYEQYF.

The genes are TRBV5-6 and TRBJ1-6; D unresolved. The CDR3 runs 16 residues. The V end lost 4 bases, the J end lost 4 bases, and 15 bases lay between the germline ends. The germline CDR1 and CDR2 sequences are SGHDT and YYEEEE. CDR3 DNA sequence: TGTGCCAGCAGCCGTGGAGAAGGAGGGTATAATTCACCCCTCCACTTT. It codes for CASSRGEGGYNSPLHF.

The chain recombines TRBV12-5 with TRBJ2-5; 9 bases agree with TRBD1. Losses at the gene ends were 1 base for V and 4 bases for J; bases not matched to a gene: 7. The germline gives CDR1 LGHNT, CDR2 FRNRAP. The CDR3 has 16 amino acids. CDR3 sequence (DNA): TGTGCTAGTGGTTTGGACTCACTACAGGGGGCAGAGACCCAGTACTTC. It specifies CASGLDSLQGAETQYF.

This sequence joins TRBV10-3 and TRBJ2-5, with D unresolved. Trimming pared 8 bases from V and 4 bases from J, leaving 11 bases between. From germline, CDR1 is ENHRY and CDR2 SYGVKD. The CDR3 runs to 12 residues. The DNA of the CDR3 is TGTGCCATCCGAGGAGTCTCAGAGACCCAGTACTTC. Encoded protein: CAIRGVSETQYF.

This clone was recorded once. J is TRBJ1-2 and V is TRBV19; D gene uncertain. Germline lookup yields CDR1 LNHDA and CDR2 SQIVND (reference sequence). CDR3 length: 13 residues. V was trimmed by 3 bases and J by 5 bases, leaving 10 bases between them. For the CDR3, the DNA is TGTGCCAGTAGTATGGCCGAGGGATATGGCTACACCTTC. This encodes CASSMAEGYGYTF. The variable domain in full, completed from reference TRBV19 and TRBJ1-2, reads DGGITQSPKYLFRKEGQNVTLSCEQNLNHDAMYWYRQDPGQGLRLIYYSQIVNDFQKGDIAEGYSVSREKKESFPLTVTSAQKNPTAFYLCASSMAEGYGYTFGSGTRLTVV.

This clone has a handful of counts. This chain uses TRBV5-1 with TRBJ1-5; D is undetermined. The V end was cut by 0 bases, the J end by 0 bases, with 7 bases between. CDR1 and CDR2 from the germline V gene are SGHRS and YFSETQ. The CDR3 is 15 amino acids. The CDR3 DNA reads TGCGCCAGCAGCTTGGAACCTACTAGCAATCAGCCCCAGCATTTT. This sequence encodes CASSLEPTSNQPQHF.

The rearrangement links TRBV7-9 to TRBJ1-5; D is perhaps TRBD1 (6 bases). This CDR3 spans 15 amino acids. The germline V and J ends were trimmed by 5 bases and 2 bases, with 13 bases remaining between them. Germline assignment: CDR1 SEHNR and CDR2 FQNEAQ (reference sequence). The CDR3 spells CASSRGGVGNQPQHF. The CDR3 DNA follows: TGTGCCAGCAGCCGAGGGGGAGTGGGCAATCAGCCCCAGCATTTT. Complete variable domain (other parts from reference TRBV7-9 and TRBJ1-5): DTGVSQNPRHKITKRGQNVTFRCDPISEHNRLYWYRQTLGQGPEFLTYFQNEAQLEKSRLLSDRFSAERPKGSFSTLEIQRTEQGDSAMYLCASSRGGVGNQPQHFGDGTRLSIL.

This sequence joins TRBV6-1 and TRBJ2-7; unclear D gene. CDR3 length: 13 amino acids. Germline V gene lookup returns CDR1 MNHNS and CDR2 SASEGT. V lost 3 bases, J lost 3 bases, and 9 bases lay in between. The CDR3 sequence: CASSESRFYEQYF. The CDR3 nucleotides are TGTGCCAGCAGTGAGTCCCGTTTCTACGAGCAGTACTTC.

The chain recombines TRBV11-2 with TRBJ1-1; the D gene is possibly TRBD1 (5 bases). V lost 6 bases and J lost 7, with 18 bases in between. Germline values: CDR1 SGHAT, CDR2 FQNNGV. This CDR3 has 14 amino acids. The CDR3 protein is CASRDQGRGSEAFF. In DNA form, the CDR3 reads TGTGCCAGCAGGGATCAAGGGAGGGGCAGTGAAGCTTTCTTT.

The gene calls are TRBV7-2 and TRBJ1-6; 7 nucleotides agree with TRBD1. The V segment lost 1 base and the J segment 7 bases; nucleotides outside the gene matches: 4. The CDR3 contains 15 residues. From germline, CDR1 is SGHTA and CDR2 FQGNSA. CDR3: CASSLEGARNSPLHF. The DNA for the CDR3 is TGTGCCAGCAGCTTAGAGGGGGCGAGGAATTCACCCCTCCACTTT.

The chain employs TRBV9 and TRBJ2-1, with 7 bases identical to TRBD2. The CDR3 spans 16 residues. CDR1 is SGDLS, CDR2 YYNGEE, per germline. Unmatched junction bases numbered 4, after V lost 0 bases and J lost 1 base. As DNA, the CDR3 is TGTGCCAGCAGCGTAGGAGCGGGGCTTTCCTACAATGAGCAGTTCTTC. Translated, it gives CASSVGAGLSYNEQFF.

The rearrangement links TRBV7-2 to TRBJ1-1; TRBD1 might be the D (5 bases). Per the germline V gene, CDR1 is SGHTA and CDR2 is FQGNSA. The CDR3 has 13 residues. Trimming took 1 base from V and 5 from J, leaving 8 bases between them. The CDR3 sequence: CASSLERQTEAFF. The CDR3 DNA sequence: TGTGCCAGCAGCTTAGAGAGACAGACTGAAGCTTTCTTT.

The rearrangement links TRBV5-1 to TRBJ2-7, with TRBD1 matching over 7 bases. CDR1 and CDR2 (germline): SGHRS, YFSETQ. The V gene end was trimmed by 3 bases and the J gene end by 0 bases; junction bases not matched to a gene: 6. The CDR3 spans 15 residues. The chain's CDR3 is CASSSDRDASYEQYF. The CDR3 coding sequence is TGCGCCAGCAGCTCCGACAGGGACGCCTCCTACGAGCAGTACTTC.

The CDR3 DNA reads TGTGCCTGGAGTTTACAGGGGCGTCAGCCCCAGCATTTT. The encoded protein is CAWSLQGRQPQHF. The chain combines TRBV30 with TRBJ1-5; 7 positions match TRBD1. The germline CDR1 and CDR2 sequences are GTSNPN and SVGIG (reference sequence). The CDR3 loop spans 13 amino acids. V was pared by 2 bases and J by 6 bases, with 4 bases of the junction left unmatched.

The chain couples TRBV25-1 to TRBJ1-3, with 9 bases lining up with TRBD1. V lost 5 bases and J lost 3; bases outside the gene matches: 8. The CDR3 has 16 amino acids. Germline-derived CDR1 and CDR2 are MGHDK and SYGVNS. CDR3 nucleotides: TGTGCCAGCAGTTCCCCGGGACAGGGCTTTGGAAACACCATATATTTT. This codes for CASSSPGQGFGNTIYF.

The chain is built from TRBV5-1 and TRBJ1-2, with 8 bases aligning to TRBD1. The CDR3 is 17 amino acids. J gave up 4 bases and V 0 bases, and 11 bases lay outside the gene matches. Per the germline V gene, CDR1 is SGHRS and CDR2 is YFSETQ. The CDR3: CASSLASPGQVFYGYTF. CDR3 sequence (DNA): TGCGCCAGCAGCTTGGCTTCACCGGGACAGGTTTTCTATGGCTACACCTTC.

The CDR3 nucleotides read TGTGCCAGTAGTCGGACAGGGTCGAACTCCTACGAGCAGTACTTC. This sequence encodes CASSRTGSNSYEQYF. V is TRBV19 and J is TRBJ2-7; 8 bases line up with TRBD1. The CDR3 has 15 residues. Germline V gene lookup returns CDR1 LNHDA and CDR2 SQIVND (reference sequence). V lost 5 bases to trimming and J lost 0 bases; unmatched junction nucleotides: 6.

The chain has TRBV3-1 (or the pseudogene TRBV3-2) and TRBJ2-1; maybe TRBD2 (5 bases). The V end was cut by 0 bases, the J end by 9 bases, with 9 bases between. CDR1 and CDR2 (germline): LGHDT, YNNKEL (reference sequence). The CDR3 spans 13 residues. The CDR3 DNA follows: TGTGCCAGCAGCCAAGACGGGATTAGTGAGCAGTTCTTC. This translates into CASSQDGISEQFF.

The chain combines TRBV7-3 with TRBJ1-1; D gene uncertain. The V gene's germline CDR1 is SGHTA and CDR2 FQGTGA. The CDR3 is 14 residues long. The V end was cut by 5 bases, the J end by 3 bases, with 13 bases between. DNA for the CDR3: TGTGCCAGCAGCCAGTCAGTTCGTCACACTGAAGCTTTCTTT. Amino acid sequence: CASSQSVRHTEAFF.

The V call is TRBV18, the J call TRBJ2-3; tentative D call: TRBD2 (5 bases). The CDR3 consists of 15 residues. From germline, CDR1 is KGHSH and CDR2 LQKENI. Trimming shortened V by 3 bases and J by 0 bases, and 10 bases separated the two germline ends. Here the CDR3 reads CASSPLRVSTDTQYF. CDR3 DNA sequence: TGTGCCAGCTCACCTCTGAGGGTTAGCACAGATACGCAGTATTTT.

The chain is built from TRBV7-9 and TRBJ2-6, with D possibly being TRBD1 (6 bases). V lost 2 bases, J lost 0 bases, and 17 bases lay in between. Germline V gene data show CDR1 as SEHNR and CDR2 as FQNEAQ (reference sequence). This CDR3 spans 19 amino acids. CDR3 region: CASSLKMGTGTSGANVLTF. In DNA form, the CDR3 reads TGTGCCAGCAGCTTAAAGATGGGTACAGGGACCTCTGGGGCCAACGTCCTGACTTTC. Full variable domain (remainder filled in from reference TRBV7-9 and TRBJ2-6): DTGVSQNPRHKITKRGQNVTFRCDPISEHNRLYWYRQTLGQGPEFLTYFQNEAQLEKSRLLSDRFSAERPKGSFSTLEIQRTEQGDSAMYLCASSLKMGTGTSGANVLTFGAGSRLTVL.

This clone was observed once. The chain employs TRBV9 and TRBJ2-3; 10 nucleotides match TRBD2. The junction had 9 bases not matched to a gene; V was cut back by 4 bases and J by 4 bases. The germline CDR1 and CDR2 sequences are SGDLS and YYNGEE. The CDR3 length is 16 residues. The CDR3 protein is CASSTRTSGGADTQYF. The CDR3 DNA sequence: TGTGCCAGCAGCACCCGGACTAGCGGTGGCGCAGATACGCAGTATTTT.

For the CDR3, the DNA is TGTGCCACTCAACAGGGGAGCACAGATACGCAGTATTTT. Its protein is CATQQGSTDTQYF. V is TRBV14 and J is TRBJ2-3; 7 bases match TRBD1. This CDR3 spans 13 amino acids. Germline CDR1 reads SGHDN; CDR2 reads FVKESK. V lost 10 bases and J lost 0; bases outside the gene matches: 4.

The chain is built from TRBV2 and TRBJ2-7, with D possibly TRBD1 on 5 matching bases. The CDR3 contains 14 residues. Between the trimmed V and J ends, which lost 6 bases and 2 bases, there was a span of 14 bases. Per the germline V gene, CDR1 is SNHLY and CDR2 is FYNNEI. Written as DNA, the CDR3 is TGTGCCAGCAGCCCTCCGACAGTAACCTACGAGCAGTACTTC. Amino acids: CASSPPTVTYEQYF.

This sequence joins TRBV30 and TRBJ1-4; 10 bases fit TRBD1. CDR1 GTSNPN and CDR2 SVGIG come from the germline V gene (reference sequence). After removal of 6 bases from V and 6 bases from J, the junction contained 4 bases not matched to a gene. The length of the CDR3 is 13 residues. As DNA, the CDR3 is TGTGCCTGCCAAGGACAGGGGGATGAAAAACTGTTTTTT. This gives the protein CACQGQGDEKLFF.

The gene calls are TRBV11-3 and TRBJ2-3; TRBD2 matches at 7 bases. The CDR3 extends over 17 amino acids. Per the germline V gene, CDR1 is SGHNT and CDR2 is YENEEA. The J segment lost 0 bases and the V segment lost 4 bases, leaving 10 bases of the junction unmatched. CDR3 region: CASSWGLEAGSTDTQYF. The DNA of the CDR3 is TGTGCCAGCAGCTGGGGCTTGGAAGCGGGGAGCACAGATACGCAGTATTTT.